Listed below are T cell receptor beta chains from one sample, sequenced in a study of T cell responses to AZD1222 COVID-19 vaccine. Here immunoSEQ multiplex PCR was the method, and the copy in TCRdb shows in-frame clones only, minus some. This sample has some 120,000 clones, with roughly 90% found just once. This sample comprised peripheral blood, obtained on day 0 of AZD1222 vaccination. The receptor set was obtained from an adult in good health. The CDR3 runs from the conserved cysteine through the conserved F or W. The D gene is left open where the match is weak. Size is omitted from some rows. Given values are once, few, many or a class for expanded clones.

NA,NA,TRBJ1-5,TRBV27,TGTGCCAGCAGTTTACGGAGCAACAGGGCTAGCAATCAGCCCCAGCATTTT,CASSLRSNRASNQPQHF
NA,TRBD1,TRBJ1-5,TRBV6-5,TGTGCCAGCACACAGGGGGCGATTAGCAATCAGCCCCAGCATTTT,CASTQGAISNQPQHF
NA,TRBD1,TRBJ1-1,TRBV6-5,TGTGCCAGCAGTTACTGGGGACAGGGAGGCACTGAAGCTTTCTTT,CASSYWGQGGTEAFF
NA,NA,TRBJ2-5,TRBV27,TGTGCCAGCAGTGCGGGACAGCTAGGAGAGACCCAGTACTTC,CASSAGQLGETQYF
NA,TRBD1,TRBJ1-5,TRBV19,TGTGCCAGTTCGGACAGGGGGCTCTCGGCCCAGCATTTT,CASSDRGLSAQHF
NA,TRBD1,TRBJ2-5,TRBV2,TGTGCCACCCTAACAGGGGTTCAAGAGACCCAGTACTTC,CATLTGVQETQYF
NA,TRBD1,TRBJ2-2,TRBV7-9,TGTGCCAGCAGCTTGTTTGGGGGACAGGGATCCGGGGAGCTGTTTTTT,CASSLFGGQGSGELFF
NA,NA,TRBJ2-7,TRBV5-1,TGCGCCAGCAGCTTACTCCACGGACAGAGCTACGAGCAGTACTTC,CASSLLHGQSYEQYF
NA,TRBD1,TRBJ1-6,TRBV30,TGTGCCTGGAGCCCCCGGACAGGGGTAAATTCACCCCTCCACTTT,CAWSPRTGVNSPLHF
NA,TRBD1,TRBJ2-1,TRBV5-6,TGTGCCAGCAGCTTGGGGACAGGGGGCTGGAATGAGCAGTTCTTC,CASSLGTGGWNEQFF
NA,NA,TRBJ2-1,TRBV4-3,TGCGCCAGCAGCCAAGAGAACCGGGACAATGAGCAGTTCTTC,CASSQENRDNEQFF
NA,NA,TRBJ1-5,TRBV7-2,TGTGCCAGCAGCCGGGGAGGGGAAGGGAATCAGCCCCAGCATTTT,CASSRGGEGNQPQHF
NA,NA,TRBJ1-3,TRBV7-2,TGTGCCAGCAGCTTAGGTGGTGGGGGGACTGGAAACACCATATATTTT,CASSLGGGGTGNTIYF
NA,TRBD1,TRBJ2-1,TRBV3-1/TRBV3-2,TGTGCCAGCAGCCCCCGGACAGGATCCTACAATGAGCAGTTCTTC,CASSPRTGSYNEQFF
NA,NA,TRBJ2-7,TRBV11-3,TGTGCCAGCAGCTTAGATTGGGGCTACCGTGCGTTTTACGAGCAGTACTTC,CASSLDWGYRAFYEQYF
NA,NA,TRBJ2-1,TRBV5-6,TGTGCCAGCAGCTGGGGGAATGAGCAGTTCTTC,CASSWGNEQFF
NA,TRBD1,TRBJ2-2,TRBV2,TGTGCCAGCAGAGCGCCGACAGGGATCACCGGGGAGCTGTTTTTT,CASRAPTGITGELFF
NA,NA,TRBJ1-4,TRBV3-1/TRBV3-2,TGTGCCAGCCAAAGGGTGAGGTCTGAAAAACTGTTTTTT,CASQRVRSEKLFF
NA,NA,TRBJ1-2,TRBV9,TGTGCCAGCAGCCCGGCCGGGACACTTAACTATGGCTACACCTTC,CASSPAGTLNYGYTF
NA,TRBD1,TRBJ2-2,TRBV7-3,TGTGCCAGCAGCCCGGACAGGGTGAACACCGGGGAGCTGTTTTTT,CASSPDRVNTGELFF
NA,NA,TRBJ1-6,TRBV5-4,TGTGCCAGCAGCGAAAATAATTCACCCCTCCACTTT,CASSENNSPLHF
few,NA,TRBJ1-2,TRBV9,TGTGCCAGCAGCGTAGGGCTTCTGCCCCCCGGCTACACCTTC,CASSVGLLPPGYTF
NA,NA,TRBJ1-6,TRBV6-5,TGTGCCAGCACCCATTATTCACCCCTCCACTTT,CASTHYSPLHF
few,TRBD1,TRBJ1-5,TRBV3-1/TRBV3-2,TGTGCCAGCAGCCAAGGGGACAGGGGGTGGAATCAGCCCCAGCATTTT,CASSQGDRGWNQPQHF
NA,NA,TRBJ1-1,TRBV7-2,TGTGCCAGCAGGTCACAAACAGGTCTCACTGAAGCTTTCTTT,CASRSQTGLTEAFF
NA,NA,TRBJ2-2,TRBV5-1,TGCGCCAGCAGCCTAGACGGGTCTCTTACCGGGGAGCTGTTTTTT,CASSLDGSLTGELFF
NA,TRBD1,TRBJ1-5,TRBV12-5,TGTGCTAGTGGAACCGGGACAGGGATTCAGCCCCAGCATTTT,CASGTGTGIQPQHF
NA,NA,TRBJ1-5,TRBV19,TGTGCCAGTACTTACACTTGGGGGATCAATCAGCCCCAGCATTTT,CASTYTWGINQPQHF
NA,NA,TRBJ2-3,TRBV5-5,TGTGCCAGCGCCCTGAAGGGGCGAGGCACAGATACGCAGTATTTT,CASALKGRGTDTQYF
NA,NA,TRBJ1-1,TRBV7-9,TGTGCCAGCAGCTCGATATACACTGAAGCTTTCTTT,CASSSIYTEAFF
NA,NA,TRBJ2-7,TRBV7-9,TGTGCCAGCAGCTTAGTGGGATACGAGCAGTACTTC,CASSLVGYEQYF
few,TRBD1,TRBJ1-5,TRBV5-1,TGCGCCAGCAGCCCCACAGGGGTGGGTCAGCCCCAGCATTTT,CASSPTGVGQPQHF
NA,TRBD2,TRBJ2-1,TRBV7-8,TGTGCCAGCAGCTTAAGCGGGGGGGCGTATGAGCAGTTCTTC,CASSLSGGAYEQFF
NA,TRBD1,TRBJ2-7,TRBV24-1,TGTGCCACCAGGGGACAGGGCTACTACGAGCAGTACTTC,CATRGQGYYEQYF
NA,TRBD1,TRBJ1-2,TRBV18,TGTGCCAGCTCACCACCGGGACAGGGAGCTAACTATGGCTACACCTTC,CASSPPGQGANYGYTF
NA,TRBD2,TRBJ2-5,TRBV5-4,TGTGCCAGCAGCTCCGGGACTAGCGGGGGGGCAGGGGAGACCCAGTACTTC,CASSSGTSGGAGETQYF
NA,NA,TRBJ1-3,TRBV4-1,TGCGCCAGCAGCCACGGGGTCCCTGAGAGAAACACCATATATTTT,CASSHGVPERNTIYF
NA,TRBD2,TRBJ2-3,TRBV9,TGTGCCAGCAGCGTAGGGTTAGCGGGGGGTTCAGATACGCAGTATTTT,CASSVGLAGGSDTQYF
few,TRBD1,TRBJ1-1,TRBV7-9,TGTGCCAGCAGCCCCGGACAGGGAAACACTGAAGCTTTCTTT,CASSPGQGNTEAFF
NA,NA,TRBJ2-7,TRBV6-2/TRBV6-3,TGTGCCAGCAGTTACAGGGGCTACGAGCAGTACTTC,CASSYRGYEQYF
NA,TRBD1,TRBJ1-1,TRBV15,TGTGCCACCAGCAGAGATGGGACAGGGGGCACTGAAGCTTTCTTT,CATSRDGTGGTEAFF
NA,TRBD1,TRBJ2-1,TRBV5-8,TGTGCCAGCAGCTTGGGTCAGGGGGCGTTTCCGTATGAGCAGTTCTTC,CASSLGQGAFPYEQFF
NA,NA,TRBJ1-2,TRBV6-5,TGTGCCAGCAGGTGGGGGGACTATGGCTACACCTTC,CASRWGDYGYTF
NA,NA,TRBJ1-2,TRBV11-2,TGTGCCAGCAGCGCCAACAGAGATGGCTACACCTTC,CASSANRDGYTF
NA,NA,TRBJ2-1,TRBV20-1,TGCAGTGCTAGTGGGGGGGGGCTCAATGAGCAGTTCTTC,CSASGGGLNEQFF
NA,NA,TRBJ2-7,TRBV6-2/TRBV6-3,TGTGCCAGCAGTTACACCGGACAGTACGAGCAGTACTTC,CASSYTGQYEQYF
NA,TRBD2,TRBJ2-7,TRBV19,TGTGCCAGTAGTATAGGGGGGGGCGAGCAGTACTTC,CASSIGGGEQYF
NA,TRBD1,TRBJ2-3,TRBV5-5,TGTGCCAGCAGCGTGGGACAGGGTACGGATACGCAGTATTTT,CASSVGQGTDTQYF
NA,NA,TRBJ2-3,TRBV4-1,TGCGCCAGCAGCCAGGAGAATACGCAGTATTTT,CASSQENTQYF
NA,TRBD2,TRBJ2-3,TRBV27,TGTGCCAGCAGTTTTTCCGCGGGGGGGCCTACAGATACGCAGTATTTT,CASSFSAGGPTDTQYF
NA,TRBD1,TRBJ1-2,TRBV7-2,TGTGCCAGCAGCGATCCTAGAGGACAGGGGATGGGCGGCTACACCTTC,CASSDPRGQGMGGYTF